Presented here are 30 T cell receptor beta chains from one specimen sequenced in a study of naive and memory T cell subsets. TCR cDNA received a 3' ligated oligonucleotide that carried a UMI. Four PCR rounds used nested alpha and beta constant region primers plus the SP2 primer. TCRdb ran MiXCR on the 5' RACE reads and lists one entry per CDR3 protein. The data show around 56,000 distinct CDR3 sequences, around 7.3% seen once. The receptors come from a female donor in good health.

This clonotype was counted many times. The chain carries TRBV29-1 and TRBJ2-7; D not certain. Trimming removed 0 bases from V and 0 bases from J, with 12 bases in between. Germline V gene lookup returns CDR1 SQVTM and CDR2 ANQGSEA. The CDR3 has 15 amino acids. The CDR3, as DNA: TGCAGCGTTGAAGAATTCTGGTCCGACTCCTACGAGCAGTACTTC. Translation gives CSVEEFWSDSYEQYF.

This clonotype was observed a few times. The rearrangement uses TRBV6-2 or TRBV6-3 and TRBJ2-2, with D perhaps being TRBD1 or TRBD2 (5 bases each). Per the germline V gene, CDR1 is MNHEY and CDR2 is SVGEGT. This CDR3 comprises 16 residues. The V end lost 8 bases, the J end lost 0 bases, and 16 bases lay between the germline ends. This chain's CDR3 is CASRMGVPANTGELFF. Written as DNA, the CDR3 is TGTGCCAGCCGCATGGGGGTCCCCGCGAACACCGGGGAGCTGTTTTTT.

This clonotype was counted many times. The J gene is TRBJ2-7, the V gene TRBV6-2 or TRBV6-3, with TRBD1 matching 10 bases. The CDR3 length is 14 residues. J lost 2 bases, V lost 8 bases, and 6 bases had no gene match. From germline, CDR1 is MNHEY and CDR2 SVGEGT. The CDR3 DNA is TGTGCCAGCCGAGGACAGGGGGAAACCTACGAGCAGTACTTC. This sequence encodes CASRGQGETYEQYF.

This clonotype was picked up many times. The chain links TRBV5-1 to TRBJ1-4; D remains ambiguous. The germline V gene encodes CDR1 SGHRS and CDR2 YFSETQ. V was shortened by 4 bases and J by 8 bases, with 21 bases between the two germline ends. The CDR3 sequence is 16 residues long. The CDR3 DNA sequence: TGCGCCAGCAGCCGAGTTGGGGTCGGGCTTAGGGAAAAACTGTTTTTT. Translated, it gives CASSRVGVGLREKLFF.

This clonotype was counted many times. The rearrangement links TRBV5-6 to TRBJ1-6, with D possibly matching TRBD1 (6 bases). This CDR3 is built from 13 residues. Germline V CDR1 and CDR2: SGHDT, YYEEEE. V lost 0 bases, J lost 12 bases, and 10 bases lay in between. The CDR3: CASSLGGARPLHF. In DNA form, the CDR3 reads TGTGCCAGCAGCTTGGGGGGGGCGAGACCCCTCCACTTT.

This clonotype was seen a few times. The CDR3 loop reads CASSFWGGGYGTEAFF. The CDR3 bases are TGTGCCAGCAGCTTTTGGGGGGGAGGGTACGGCACTGAAGCTTTCTTT. The chain recombines TRBV28 with TRBJ1-1, with D possibly matching TRBD1 (5 bases). V was pared by 6 bases and J by 4 bases, with 21 bases between. The CDR3 sequence is 16 residues long. CDR1 and CDR2 (germline): MDHEN, SYDVKM.

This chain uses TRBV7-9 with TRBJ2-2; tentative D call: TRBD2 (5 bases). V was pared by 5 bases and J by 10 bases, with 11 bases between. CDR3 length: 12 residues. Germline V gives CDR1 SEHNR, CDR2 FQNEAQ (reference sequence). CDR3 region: CASSPEGPELFF. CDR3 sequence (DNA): TGTGCCAGCAGCCCCGAGGGTCCGGAGCTGTTTTTT. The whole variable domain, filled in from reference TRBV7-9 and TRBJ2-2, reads DTGVSQNPRHKITKRGQNVTFRCDPISEHNRLYWYRQTLGQGPEFLTYFQNEAQLEKSRLLSDRFSAERPKGSFSTLEIQRTEQGDSAMYLCASSPEGPELFFGEGSRLTVL.

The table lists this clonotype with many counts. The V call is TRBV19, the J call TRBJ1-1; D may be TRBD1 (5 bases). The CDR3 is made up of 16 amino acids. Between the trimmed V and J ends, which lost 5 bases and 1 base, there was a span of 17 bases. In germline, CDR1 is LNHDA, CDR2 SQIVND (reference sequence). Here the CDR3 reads CASSSPPGRQNTEAFF. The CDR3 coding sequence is TGTGCCAGTAGTTCCCCTCCGGGACGGCAGAACACTGAAGCTTTCTTT.

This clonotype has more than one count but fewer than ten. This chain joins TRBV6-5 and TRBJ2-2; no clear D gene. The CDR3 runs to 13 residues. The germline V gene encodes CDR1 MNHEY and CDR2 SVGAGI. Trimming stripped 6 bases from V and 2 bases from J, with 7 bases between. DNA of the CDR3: TGTGCCAGCAGCCCACACAACACCGGGGAGCTGTTTTTT. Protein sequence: CASSPHNTGELFF.

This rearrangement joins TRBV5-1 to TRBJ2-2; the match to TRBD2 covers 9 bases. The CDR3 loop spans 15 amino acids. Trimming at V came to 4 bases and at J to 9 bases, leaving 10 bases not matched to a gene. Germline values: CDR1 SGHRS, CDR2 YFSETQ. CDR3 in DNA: TGCGCCAGCAGCCCCGCCGGGACTAGCTTTTGGGAGCTGTTTTTT. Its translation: CASSPAGTSFWELFF.

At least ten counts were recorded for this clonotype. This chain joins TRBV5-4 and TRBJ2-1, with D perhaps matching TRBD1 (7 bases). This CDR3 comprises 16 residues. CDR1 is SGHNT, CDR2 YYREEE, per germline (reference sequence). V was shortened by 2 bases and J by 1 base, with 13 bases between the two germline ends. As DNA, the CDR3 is TGTGCCAGCAGCTTAGGGGGCGCGGGGTCCTACAATGAGCAGTTCTTC. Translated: CASSLGGAGSYNEQFF.

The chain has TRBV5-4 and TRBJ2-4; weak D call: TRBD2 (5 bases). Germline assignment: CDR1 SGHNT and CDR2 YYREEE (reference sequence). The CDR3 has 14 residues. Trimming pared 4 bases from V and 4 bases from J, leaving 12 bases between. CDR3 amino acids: CASSQAGVKNIQYF. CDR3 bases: TGTGCCAGCAGCCAGGCCGGGGTGAAAAACATTCAGTACTTC.

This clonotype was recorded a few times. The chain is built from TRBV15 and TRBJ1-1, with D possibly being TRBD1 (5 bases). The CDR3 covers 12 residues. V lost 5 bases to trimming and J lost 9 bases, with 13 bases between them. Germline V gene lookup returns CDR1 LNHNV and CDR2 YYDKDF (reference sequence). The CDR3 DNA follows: TGTGCCACCAGCGGCGCTGCAGGGCAAGCTTTCTTT. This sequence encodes CATSGAAGQAFF. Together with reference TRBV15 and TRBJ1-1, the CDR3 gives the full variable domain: DAMVIQNPRYQVTQFGKPVTLSCSQTLNHNVMYWYQQKSSQAPKLLFHYYDKDFNNEADTPDNFQSRRPNTSFCFLDIRSPGLGDTAMYLCATSGAAGQAFFGQGTRLTVV.

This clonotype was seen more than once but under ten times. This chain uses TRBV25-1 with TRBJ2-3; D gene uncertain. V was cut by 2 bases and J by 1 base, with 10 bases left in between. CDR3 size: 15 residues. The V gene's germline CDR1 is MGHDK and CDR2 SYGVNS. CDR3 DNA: TGTGCCAGCAGTGAAAGGGCGTGGGGCACAGATACGCAGTATTTT. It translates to CASSERAWGTDTQYF. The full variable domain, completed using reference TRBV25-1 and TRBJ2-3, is EADIYQTPRYLVIGTGKKITLECSQTMGHDKMYWYQQDPGMELHLIHYSYGVNSTEKGDLSSESTVSRIRTEHFPLTLESARPSHTSQYLCASSERAWGTDTQYFGPGTRLTVL.

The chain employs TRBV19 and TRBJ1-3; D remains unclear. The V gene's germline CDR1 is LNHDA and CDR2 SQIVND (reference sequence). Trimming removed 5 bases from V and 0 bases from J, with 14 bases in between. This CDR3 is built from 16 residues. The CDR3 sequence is CASSLSTARSGNTIYF. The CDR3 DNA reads TGTGCCAGTAGTCTATCAACGGCCCGCTCTGGAAACACCATATATTTT.

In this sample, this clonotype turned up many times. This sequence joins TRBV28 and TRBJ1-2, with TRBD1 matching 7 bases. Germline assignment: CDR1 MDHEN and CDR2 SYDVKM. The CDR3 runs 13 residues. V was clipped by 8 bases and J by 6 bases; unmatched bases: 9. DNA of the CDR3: TGTGCCAGCCGCAGGACAGGAAGAAATGGCTACACCTTC. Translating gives CASRRTGRNGYTF.

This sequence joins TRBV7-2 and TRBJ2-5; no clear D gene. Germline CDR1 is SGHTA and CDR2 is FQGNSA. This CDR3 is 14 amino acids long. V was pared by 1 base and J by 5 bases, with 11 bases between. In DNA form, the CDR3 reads TGTGCCAGCAGCTTAGAATTTACAGCCGAGACCCAGTACTTC. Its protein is CASSLEFTAETQYF.

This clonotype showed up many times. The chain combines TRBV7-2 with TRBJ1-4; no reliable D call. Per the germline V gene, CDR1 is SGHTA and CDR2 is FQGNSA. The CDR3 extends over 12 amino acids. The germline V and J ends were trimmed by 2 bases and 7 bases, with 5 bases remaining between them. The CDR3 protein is CASSLNAEKLFF. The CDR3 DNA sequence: TGTGCCAGCAGCTTAAACGCTGAAAAACTGTTTTTT. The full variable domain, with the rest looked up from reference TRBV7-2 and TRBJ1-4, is GAGVSQSPSNKVTEKGKDVELRCDPISGHTALYWYRQSLGQGLEFLIYFQGNSAPDKSGLPSDRFSAERTGGSVSTLTIQRTQQEDSAVYLCASSLNAEKLFFGSGTQLSVL.

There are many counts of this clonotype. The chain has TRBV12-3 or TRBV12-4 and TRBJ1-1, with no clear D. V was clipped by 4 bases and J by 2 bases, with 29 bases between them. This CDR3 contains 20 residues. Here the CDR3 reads CASSSPFGHSSPRGNTEAFF. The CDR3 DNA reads TGTGCCAGCAGTTCCCCCTTCGGCCATTCAAGCCCACGGGGAAACACTGAAGCTTTCTTT.

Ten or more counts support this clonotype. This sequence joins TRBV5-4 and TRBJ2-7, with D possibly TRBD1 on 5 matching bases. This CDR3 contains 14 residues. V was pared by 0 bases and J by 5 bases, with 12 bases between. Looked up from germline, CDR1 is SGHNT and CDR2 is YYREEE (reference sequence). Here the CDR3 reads CASSLVGPDHEQYF. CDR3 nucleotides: TGTGCCAGCAGCTTGGTGGGGCCGGACCACGAGCAGTACTTC.

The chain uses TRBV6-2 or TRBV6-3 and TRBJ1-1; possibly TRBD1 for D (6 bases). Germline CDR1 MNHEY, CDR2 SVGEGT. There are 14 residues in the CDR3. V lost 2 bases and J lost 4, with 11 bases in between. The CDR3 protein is CASSYLQGSTEAFF. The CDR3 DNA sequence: TGTGCCAGCAGTTACCTGCAGGGGAGCACTGAAGCTTTCTTT.

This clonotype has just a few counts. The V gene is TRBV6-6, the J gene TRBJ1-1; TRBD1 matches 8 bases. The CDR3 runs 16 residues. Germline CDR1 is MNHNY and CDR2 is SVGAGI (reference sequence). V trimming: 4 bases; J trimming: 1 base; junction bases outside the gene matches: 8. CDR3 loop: CASSSDRATSNTEAFF. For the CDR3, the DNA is TGTGCCAGCAGTTCGGACAGGGCCACCTCGAACACTGAAGCTTTCTTT.

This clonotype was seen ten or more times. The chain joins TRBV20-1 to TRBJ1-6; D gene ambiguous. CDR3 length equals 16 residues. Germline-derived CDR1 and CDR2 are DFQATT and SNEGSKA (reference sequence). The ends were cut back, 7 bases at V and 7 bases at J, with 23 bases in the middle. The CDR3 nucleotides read TGCAGTGTTCGAGACTGGGAATCAGAAGGGAATTCACCCCTCCACTTT. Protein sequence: CSVRDWESEGNSPLHF.

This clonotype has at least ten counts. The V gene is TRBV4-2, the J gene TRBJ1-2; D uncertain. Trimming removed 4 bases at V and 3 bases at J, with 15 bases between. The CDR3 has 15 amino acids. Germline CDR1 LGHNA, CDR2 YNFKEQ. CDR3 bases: TGTGCCAGCAGCCCAAGCCTGTCGGAGGACTATGGCTACACCTTC. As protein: CASSPSLSEDYGYTF.

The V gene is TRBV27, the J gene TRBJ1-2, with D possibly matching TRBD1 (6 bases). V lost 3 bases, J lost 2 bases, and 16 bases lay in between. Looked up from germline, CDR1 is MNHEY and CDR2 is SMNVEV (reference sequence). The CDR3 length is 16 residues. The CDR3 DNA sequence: TGTGCCAGCAGTTTCAGGGCGACAGGCGCGAACTATGGCTACACCTTC. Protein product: CASSFRATGANYGYTF.

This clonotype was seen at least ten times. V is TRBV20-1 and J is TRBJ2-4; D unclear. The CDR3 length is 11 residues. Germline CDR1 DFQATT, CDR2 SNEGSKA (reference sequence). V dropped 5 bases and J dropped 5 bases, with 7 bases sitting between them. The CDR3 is CSALIENIQYF. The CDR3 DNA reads TGCAGTGCTCTAATCGAAAACATTCAGTACTTC.

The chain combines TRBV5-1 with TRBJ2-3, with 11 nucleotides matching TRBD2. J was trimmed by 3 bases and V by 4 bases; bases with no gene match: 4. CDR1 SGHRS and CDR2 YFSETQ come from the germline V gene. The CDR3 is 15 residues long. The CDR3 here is CASSLTSGDTDTQYF. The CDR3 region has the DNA TGCGCCAGCAGCCTGACTAGCGGGGATACAGATACGCAGTATTTT.

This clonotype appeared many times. The CDR3 protein is CSASRGGHEGTEAFF. As DNA, the CDR3 is TGCAGTGCCTCGAGGGGGGGCCATGAGGGCACTGAAGCTTTCTTT. The chain has TRBV20-1 and TRBJ1-1; perhaps TRBD1 as D (6 bases). Trimming stripped 6 bases from V and 4 bases from J, with 21 bases between. Germline V gives CDR1 DFQATT, CDR2 SNEGSKA (reference sequence). CDR3 length: 15 amino acids.

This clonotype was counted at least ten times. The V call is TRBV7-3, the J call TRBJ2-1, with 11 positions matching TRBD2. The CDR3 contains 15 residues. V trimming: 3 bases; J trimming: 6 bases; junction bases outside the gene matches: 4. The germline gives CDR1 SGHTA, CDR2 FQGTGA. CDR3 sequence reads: CASSFHSGGVNEQFF. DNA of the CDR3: TGTGCCAGCAGCTTCCATAGCGGGGGGGTCAATGAGCAGTTCTTC.

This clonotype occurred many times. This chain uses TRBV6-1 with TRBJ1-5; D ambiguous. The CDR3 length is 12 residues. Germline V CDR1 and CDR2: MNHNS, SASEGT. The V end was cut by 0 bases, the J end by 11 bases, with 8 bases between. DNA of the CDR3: TGTGCCAGCAGTGAAGCCCAGAGAACCCAGCATTTT. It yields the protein CASSEAQRTQHF.